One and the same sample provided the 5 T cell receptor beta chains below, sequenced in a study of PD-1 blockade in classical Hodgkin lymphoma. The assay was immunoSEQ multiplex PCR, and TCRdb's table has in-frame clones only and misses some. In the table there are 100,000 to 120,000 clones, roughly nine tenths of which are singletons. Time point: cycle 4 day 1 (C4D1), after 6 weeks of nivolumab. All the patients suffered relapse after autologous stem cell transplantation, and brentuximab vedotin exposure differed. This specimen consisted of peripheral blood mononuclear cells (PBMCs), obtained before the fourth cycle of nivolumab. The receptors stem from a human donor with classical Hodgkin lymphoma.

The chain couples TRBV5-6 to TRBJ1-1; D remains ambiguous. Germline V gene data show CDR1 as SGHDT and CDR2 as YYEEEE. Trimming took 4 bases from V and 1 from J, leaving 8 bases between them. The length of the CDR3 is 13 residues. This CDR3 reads CASSRAANTEAFF. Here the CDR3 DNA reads TGTGCCAGCAGCCGGGCGGCGAACACTGAAGCTTTCTTT. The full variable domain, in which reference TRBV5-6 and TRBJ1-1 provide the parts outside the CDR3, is DAGVTQSPTHLIKTRGQQVTLRCSPKSGHDTVSWYQQALGQGPQFIFQYYEEEERQRGNFPDRFSGHQFPNYSSELNVNALLLGDSALYLCASSRAANTEAFFGQGTRLTVV.

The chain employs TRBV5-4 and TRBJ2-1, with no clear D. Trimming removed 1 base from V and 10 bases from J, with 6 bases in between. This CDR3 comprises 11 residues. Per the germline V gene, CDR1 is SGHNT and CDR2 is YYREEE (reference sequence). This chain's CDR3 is CASSLTGEQFF. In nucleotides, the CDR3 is TGTGCCAGCAGCTTGACTGGGGAGCAGTTCTTC. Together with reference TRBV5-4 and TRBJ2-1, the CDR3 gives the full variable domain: ETGVTQSPTHLIKTRGQQVTLRCSSQSGHNTVSWYQQALGQGPQFIFQYYREEENGRGNFPPRFSGLQFPNYSSELNVNALELDDSALYLCASSLTGEQFFGPGTRLTVL.

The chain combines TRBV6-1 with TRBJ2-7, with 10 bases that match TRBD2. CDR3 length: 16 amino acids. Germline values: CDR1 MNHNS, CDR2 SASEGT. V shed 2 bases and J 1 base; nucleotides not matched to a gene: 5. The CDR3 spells CASSELAGAPSYEQYF. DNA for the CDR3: TGTGCCAGCAGTGAACTAGCGGGAGCCCCTTCCTACGAGCAGTACTTC.

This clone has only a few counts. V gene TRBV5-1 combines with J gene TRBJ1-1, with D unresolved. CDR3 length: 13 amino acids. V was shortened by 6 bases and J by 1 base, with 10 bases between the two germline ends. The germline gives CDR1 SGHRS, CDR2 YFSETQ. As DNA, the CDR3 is TGCGCCAGCAAGATCGGAGGGAACACTGAAGCTTTCTTT. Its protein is CASKIGGNTEAFF.

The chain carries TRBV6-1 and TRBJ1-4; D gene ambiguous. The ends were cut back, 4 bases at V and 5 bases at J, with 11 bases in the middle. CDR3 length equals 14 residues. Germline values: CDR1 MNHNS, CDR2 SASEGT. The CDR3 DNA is TGTGCCAGCAGTGGGACGGCCCCCAATGAAAAACTGTTTTTT. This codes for CASSGTAPNEKLFF.